Listed below are T cell receptor beta chains from one sample, sequenced in a study of CD8 T cells in ankylosing spondylitis. TCRdb reanalysed the 5' RACE reads using MiXCR and keeps one entry per CDR3 protein. The sample holds some 220,000 distinct CDR3 sequences, 6% to 8% seen once. Sequenced sample: blood, either unsorted or a sorted T cell fraction (not recorded which). These receptors all stem from a male donor with ankylosing spondylitis. CDR3s include the opening cysteine and the closing phenylalanine or tryptophan. Fields, in order: V gene, clone size, D gene, J gene, CDR3 protein, CDR3 DNA. A D gene is named only where the DNA matches it firmly. A clone size is listed for some rows: how often the clone was seen (once, few, many), or a class if it is expanded.

>TRBV6-5|many|NA|TRBJ2-3
CASSYSGTLTDTQYF
TGTGCCAGCAGTTACTCCGGGACACTCACAGATACGCAGTATTTT
>TRBV12-5|NA|NA|TRBJ1-1
CARVTGRAGTNTEAFF
TGTGCTAGGGTTACCGGGCGGGCAGGGACGAACACTGAAGCTTTCTTT
>TRBV7-2|many|NA|TRBJ2-4
CASSLTGRNIQYF
TGTGCCAGCAGCTTAACGGGTAGAAACATTCAGTACTTC
>TRBV29-1|many|NA|TRBJ1-2
CSAYPSDSPEVNYGYTF
TGCAGCGCATACCCTAGCGACTCCCCCGAGGTCAACTATGGCTACACCTTC
>TRBV4-2|few|TRBD2|TRBJ2-5
CASSQDGLAGRETQYF
TGTGCCAGCAGCCAAGATGGACTAGCGGGAAGAGAGACCCAGTACTTC
>TRBV12-3/TRBV12-4|many|NA|TRBJ2-5
CASTPAGGGETQYF
TGTGCCAGCACCCCCGCTGGGGGTGGTGAGACCCAGTACTTC
>TRBV5-6|few|TRBD1|TRBJ2-2
CASSPDRVYGELFF
TGTGCCAGCAGCCCGGACAGGGTGTACGGGGAGCTGTTTTTT
>TRBV9|many|TRBD2|TRBJ2-5
CASSVGPSGSTQETQYF
TGTGCCAGCAGCGTAGGCCCTAGCGGGAGTACCCAAGAGACCCAGTACTTC
>TRBV27|many|TRBD1|TRBJ2-7
CASSVQGAAWEQYF
TGTGCCAGCAGTGTACAGGGGGCAGCGTGGGAGCAGTACTTC
>TRBV20-1|many|TRBD2|TRBJ2-3
CSASWTSGGPSTDTQYF
TGCAGTGCTAGTTGGACTAGCGGGGGACCTAGCACAGATACGCAGTATTTT
>TRBV27|few|NA|TRBJ2-3
CASATLDGSTDTQYF
TGTGCCAGCGCTACTCTCGACGGGAGCACAGATACGCAGTATTTT
>TRBV27|NA|NA|TRBJ1-1
CASSRGPGSMNTEAFF
TGTGCCAGCAGTCGAGGTCCGGGGTCAATGAACACTGAAGCTTTCTTT
>TRBV7-9|few|NA|TRBJ2-3
CASSLGGALTTDTQYF
TGTGCCAGCAGCTTAGGCGGGGCCTTAACCACAGATACGCAGTATTTT
>TRBV28|NA|TRBD2|TRBJ2-1
CASSLAGGDHEQFF
TGTGCCAGCAGTTTAGCGGGAGGGGACCATGAGCAGTTCTTC
>TRBV2|many|TRBD1|TRBJ1-2
CASSEGPGGLPILGYTF
TGTGCCAGCAGTGAAGGGCCAGGGGGCCTTCCTATCCTAGGCTACACCTTC
>TRBV11-2|few|NA|TRBJ2-3
CASSFDGASGYTQYF
TGTGCCAGCAGCTTTGACGGCGCGTCCGGGTATACGCAGTATTTT
>TRBV28|many|TRBD1|TRBJ1-3
CASRPTGRDGNTIYF
TGTGCCAGCAGGCCGACAGGGCGTGATGGAAACACCATATATTTT
>TRBV6-5|many|TRBD1|TRBJ2-5
CASSYESTGGETQYF
TGTGCCAGCAGTTACGAATCGACAGGGGGAGAGACCCAGTACTTC
>TRBV11-2|few|TRBD1|TRBJ2-7
CASSGTGALQYEQYF
TGTGCCAGCAGCGGCACAGGGGCACTACAATACGAGCAGTACTTC
>TRBV6-6|many|NA|TRBJ2-7
CATRASYEQYF
TGTGCCACCAGGGCGTCCTACGAGCAGTACTTC
>TRBV19|NA|NA|TRBJ2-7
CASSIRSPAYEQYF
TGTGCCAGTAGTATCAGGTCACCGGCCTACGAGCAGTACTTC
>TRBV16|many|TRBD1|TRBJ2-5
CASSQSGQGEETQYF
TGTGCCAGCAGCCAATCTGGACAGGGTGAAGAGACCCAGTACTTC
>TRBV4-1|many|TRBD2|TRBJ2-1
CASSQDTSGISNEQFF
TGCGCCAGCAGCCAAGATACCAGCGGGATTTCCAATGAGCAGTTCTTC
>TRBV4-2|few|NA|TRBJ2-4
CASSQEASEAIQYF
TGTGCCAGCAGCCAAGAGGCCTCTGAGGCAATTCAGTACTTC
>TRBV18|many|TRBD1|TRBJ2-1
CASSPGTGRHNEQFF
TGTGCCAGCTCACCCGGGACAGGGAGACACAATGAGCAGTTCTTC
>TRBV6-5|many|NA|TRBJ2-7
CASSYSRGSFYEQYF
TGTGCCAGCAGTTACTCAAGGGGTTCCTTCTACGAGCAGTACTTC
>TRBV4-3|many|NA|TRBJ1-6
CASSQDIGVRGRSPLHF
TGCGCCAGCAGCCAAGACATTGGTGTCAGGGGACGTTCACCCCTCCACTTT
>TRBV6-1|many|NA|TRBJ2-7
CASSAPEGSKYEQYF
TGTGCCAGCAGTGCCCCCGAGGGTTCCAAGTACGAGCAGTACTTC
>TRBV9|many|NA|TRBJ2-5
CASSHGASQETQYF
TGTGCCAGCAGCCATGGGGCTAGCCAAGAGACCCAGTACTTC
>TRBV7-2|many|TRBD2|TRBJ2-7
CASSQRTSGSYEQYF
TGTGCCAGCAGCCAACGGACTAGCGGCTCCTACGAGCAGTACTTC
>TRBV20-1|NA|NA|TRBJ1-1
CSARIGREAFF
TGCAGTGCTCGCATTGGGAGGGAAGCTTTCTTT
>TRBV10-3|NA|TRBD1|TRBJ2-7
CAISESDRDRGSYEQYF
TGTGCCATCAGTGAGTCAGACCGGGACAGGGGTAGCTACGAGCAGTACTTC
>TRBV6-5|many|TRBD1|TRBJ1-5
CASSYGRGLINQPQHF
TGTGCCAGCAGTTACGGGAGGGGGCTGATCAATCAGCCCCAGCATTTT
>TRBV15|few|NA|TRBJ1-5
CATSATPYSNQPQHF
TGTGCCACCAGTGCTACCCCTTATAGCAATCAGCCCCAGCATTTT
>TRBV4-3|many|NA|TRBJ2-1
CASSRLLTTYNEQFF
TGCGCCAGCAGCCGACTTCTGACTACCTACAATGAGCAGTTCTTC
>TRBV11-1|many|TRBD2|TRBJ2-3
CASSLYSGLAEGTDTQYF
TGTGCCAGCAGCTTATATTCGGGACTAGCGGAAGGGACAGATACGCAGTATTTT
>TRBV6-1|NA|NA|TRBJ1-2
CASRGAGGRGRGNYGYTF
TGTGCCAGCCGAGGAGCGGGGGGCCGTGGCAGGGGAAACTATGGCTACACCTTC
>TRBV29-1|many|NA|TRBJ1-1
CSVSLGGLNTEAFF
TGCAGCGTATCTCTTGGGGGGCTGAACACTGAAGCTTTCTTT
>TRBV10-2|many|NA|TRBJ2-7
CASSESVGGQYF
TGCGCCAGCAGTGAGTCGGTGGGGGGACAGTACTTC
>TRBV4-2|many|NA|TRBJ1-5
CASSQGTGNQPQHF
TGTGCCAGCAGTCAGGGGACGGGCAATCAGCCCCAGCATTTT
>TRBV6-2/TRBV6-3|few|TRBD2|TRBJ2-5
CASSFPGLAEETQYF
TGTGCCAGCAGTTTCCCGGGACTAGCGGAAGAGACCCAGTACTTC
>TRBV12-3/TRBV12-4|many|TRBD1|TRBJ1-1
CASRPDRGEAFF
TGTGCCAGCAGACCCGACAGGGGTGAAGCTTTCTTT
>TRBV7-2|many|TRBD2|TRBJ2-3
CASSLARLAETDTQYF
TGTGCCAGCAGCTTAGCTCGACTAGCGGAGACAGATACGCAGTATTTT
>TRBV12-3/TRBV12-4|many|TRBD1|TRBJ1-5
CASRVGQGHQPQHF
TGTGCCAGCAGGGTCGGACAGGGGCATCAGCCCCAGCATTTT
>TRBV2|NA|NA|TRBJ2-1
CASSERWAGPVPQQFF
TGTGCCAGCAGTGAAAGATGGGCGGGACCCGTACCCCAGCAGTTCTTC
>TRBV10-3|many|NA|TRBJ2-3
CAISDALEHSIDTQYF
TGTGCCATCAGTGACGCACTAGAGCACAGTATAGATACGCAGTATTTT
>TRBV20-1|many|NA|TRBJ1-5
CSARGVGAVQPQHF
TGCAGTGCTAGAGGGGTGGGGGCAGTTCAGCCCCAGCATTTT
>TRBV2|many|NA|TRBJ1-1
CASSESEQGLWAEAFF
TGTGCCAGCAGTGAATCCGAACAGGGTCTTTGGGCTGAAGCTTTCTTT
>TRBV10-3|many|NA|TRBJ2-3
CAISTPRGEGTDTQYF
TGTGCCATCAGCACACCACGCGGGGAGGGCACAGATACGCAGTATTTT
>TRBV5-5|many|NA|TRBJ1-2
CASSLAQYYGYTF
TGTGCCAGCAGCCTTGCGCAGTACTATGGCTACACCTTC